The present T cell receptor beta chain was sequenced within a study of STAT5B mutations in CD4+ large granular lymphocyte leukemia. Study outcomes and limitations: Compared with healthy controls (2/35), patient top clones favored TRBV06 (8/27). Higher CD4+ than CD8+ T-LGLL clonality might reflect small sample size.

Source study methods: Lowest detectable productive clonotype frequency was 2.59 x 10-5. Sequenced by immunoSEQ multiplex PCR; TCRdb stores in-frame clones only, minus some. The D gene and trimming were derived from the DNA, and the V and J assignments and clone size from that table. The sample has 32,000 or so clones; 87% are singletons. Buffy coats from healthy blood donors served as controls. The germline gives CDR1 MNHEY, CDR2 SVGAGI. The CDR3 has 14 residues. Trimming took 6 bases from V and 4 from J, leaving 16 bases between them. About this clone: Antigen specificity is unknown.

Sequenced input: CD4+ T cells from blood buffy coats. This clonotype originated in a human donor in good health. The rearrangement joins TRBV6-5 to TRBJ2-7; D might be TRBD1 (5 bases). CDR3 amino acids: CASSPSRPGYEQYF. DNA for the CDR3: TGTGCCAGCAGCCCCAGCCGCCCAGGGTACGAGCAGTACTTC.